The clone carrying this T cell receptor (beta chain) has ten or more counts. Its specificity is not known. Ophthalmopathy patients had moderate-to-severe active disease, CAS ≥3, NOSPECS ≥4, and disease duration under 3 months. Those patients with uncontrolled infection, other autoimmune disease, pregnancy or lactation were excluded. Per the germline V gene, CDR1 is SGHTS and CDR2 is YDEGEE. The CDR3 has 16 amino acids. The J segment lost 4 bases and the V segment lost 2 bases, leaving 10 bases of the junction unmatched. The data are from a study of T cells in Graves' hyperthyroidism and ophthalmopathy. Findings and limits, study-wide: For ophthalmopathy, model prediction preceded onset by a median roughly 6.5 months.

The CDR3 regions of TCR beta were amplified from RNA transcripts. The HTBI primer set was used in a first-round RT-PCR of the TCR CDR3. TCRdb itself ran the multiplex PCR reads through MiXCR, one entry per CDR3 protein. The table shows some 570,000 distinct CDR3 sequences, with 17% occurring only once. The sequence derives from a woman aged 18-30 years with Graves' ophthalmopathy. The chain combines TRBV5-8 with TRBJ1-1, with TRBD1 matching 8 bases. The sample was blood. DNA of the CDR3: TGTGCCAGCAGCTTCCCCACCCAAACAGGGGGCACTGAAGCTTTCTTT. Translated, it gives CASSFPTQTGGTEAFF.